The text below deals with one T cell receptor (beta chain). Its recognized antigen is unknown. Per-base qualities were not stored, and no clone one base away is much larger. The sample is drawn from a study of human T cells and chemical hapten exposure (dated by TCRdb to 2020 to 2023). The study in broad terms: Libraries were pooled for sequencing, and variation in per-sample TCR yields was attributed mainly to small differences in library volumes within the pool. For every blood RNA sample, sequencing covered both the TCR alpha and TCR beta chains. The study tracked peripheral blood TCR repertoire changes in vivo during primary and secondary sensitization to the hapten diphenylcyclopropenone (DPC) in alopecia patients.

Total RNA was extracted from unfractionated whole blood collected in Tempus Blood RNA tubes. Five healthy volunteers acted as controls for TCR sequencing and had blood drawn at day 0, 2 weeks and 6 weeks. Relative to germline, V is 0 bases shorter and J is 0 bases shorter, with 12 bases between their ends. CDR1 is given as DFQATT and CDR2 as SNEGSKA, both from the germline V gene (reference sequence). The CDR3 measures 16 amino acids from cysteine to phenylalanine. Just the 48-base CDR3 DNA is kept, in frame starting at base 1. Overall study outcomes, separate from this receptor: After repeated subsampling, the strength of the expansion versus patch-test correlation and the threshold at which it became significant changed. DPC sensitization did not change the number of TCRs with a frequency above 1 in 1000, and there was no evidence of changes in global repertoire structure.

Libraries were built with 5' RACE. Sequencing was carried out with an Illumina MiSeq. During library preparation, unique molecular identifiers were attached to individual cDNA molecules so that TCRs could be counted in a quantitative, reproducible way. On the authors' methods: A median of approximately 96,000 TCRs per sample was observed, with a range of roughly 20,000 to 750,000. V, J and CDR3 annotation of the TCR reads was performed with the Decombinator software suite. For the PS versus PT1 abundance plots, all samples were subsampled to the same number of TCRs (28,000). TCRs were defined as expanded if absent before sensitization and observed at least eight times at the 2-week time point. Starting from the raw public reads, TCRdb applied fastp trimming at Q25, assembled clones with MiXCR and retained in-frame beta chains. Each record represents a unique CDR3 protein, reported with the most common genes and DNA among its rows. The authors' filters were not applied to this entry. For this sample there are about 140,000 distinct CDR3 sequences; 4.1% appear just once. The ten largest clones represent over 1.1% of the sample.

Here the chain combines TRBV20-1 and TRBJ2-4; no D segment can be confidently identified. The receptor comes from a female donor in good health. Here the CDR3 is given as CSARDLDIPAKNIQYF. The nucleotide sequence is TGCAGTGCTAGAGATCTAGACATACCAGCCAAAAACATTCAGTACTTC.